This passage covers 8 T cell receptor beta chains from one sample sequenced in a study of blood T cell repertoires in COVID-19. TCRdb's copy holds only in-frame clones and misses some; the assay was immunoSEQ multiplex PCR. The sample comprises more than 150,000 clones, about 88% of which are singletons, and about 0.98% rests with the top ten. Sequences were obtained from peripheral blood. The receptor set was obtained from a man between 18 and 29 years old with acute or convalescent COVID-19.

V gene TRBV28 combines with J gene TRBJ2-5; TRBD1 matches at 9 bases. In germline, CDR1 is MDHEN, CDR2 SYDVKM. J lost 3 bases, V lost 6 bases, and 5 bases had no gene match. This CDR3 has 14 amino acids. The CDR3 region is CASSSGQGKETQYF. CDR3 sequence (DNA): TGTGCCAGCAGCTCGGGACAGGGAAAAGAGACCCAGTACTTC.

V is TRBV6-5 and J is TRBJ1-1; the D is unclear. The CDR3 runs to 13 residues. The germline V gene has CDR1 MNHEY and CDR2 SVGAGI. Trimming removed 2 bases at V and 1 base at J, with 5 bases between. The CDR3 protein is CASSYNRNTEAFF. CDR3 bases: TGTGCCAGCAGTTACAACAGGAACACTGAAGCTTTCTTT.

Turning to this clone: It may be a read error: a sequence one base away is much more abundant. This chain links TRBV6-1 with TRBJ1-4; 8 positions agree with TRBD1. The germline V gene has CDR1 MNHNS and CDR2 SASEGT. CDR3 size: 14 residues. The V segment lost 1 base and the J segment 7 bases; nucleotides outside the gene matches: 2. CDR3 sequence: CASSEGTGFEKLFF. CDR3 bases: TGTGCCAGCAGTGAAGGGACAGGGTTTGAAAAACTGTTTTTT.

The chain carries TRBV6-5 and TRBJ2-2, with 7 bases aligning to TRBD1. CDR1 is MNHEY, CDR2 SVGAGI, per germline. After removal of 6 bases from V and 3 bases from J, the junction contained 4 bases not matched to a gene. The CDR3 has 14 amino acids. CDR3 DNA sequence: TGTGCCAGCAGCGTTGACAGGGACACCGGGGAGCTGTTTTTT. Protein product: CASSVDRDTGELFF.

The chain is built from TRBV5-1 and TRBJ2-1; D ambiguous. Germline CDR1 reads SGHRS; CDR2 reads YFSETQ. Trimming took 5 bases from V and 6 from J, leaving 12 bases between them. CDR3 length: 13 residues. The CDR3 nucleotides are TGCGCCAGCAGTTCCCGGGTGGTCAATGAGCAGTTCTTC. Its translation: CASSSRVVNEQFF.

The chain joins TRBV25-1 to TRBJ1-4; 11 bases agree with TRBD1. J lost 8 bases, V lost 3 bases, and 11 bases had no gene match. CDR3 length: 17 residues. The V gene's germline CDR1 is MGHDK and CDR2 SYGVNS. CDR3 DNA sequence: TGTGCCAGCAGTGATTGGACAGGGGGCTTAACAGAAGAAAAACTGTTTTTT. Encoded protein: CASSDWTGGLTEEKLFF.

This chain uses TRBV30 with TRBJ1-2, with D unclear. The germline CDR1 and CDR2 sequences are GTSNPN and SVGIG (reference sequence). The CDR3 totals 12 residues. The V gene lost 1 base and the J gene lost 6 bases, with 9 bases spanning the gap. The CDR3 coding sequence is TGTGCCTGGAGTGGGACTTCCAATGGCTACACCTTC. Translation: CAWSGTSNGYTF. Full variable domain (outside the CDR3, taken from reference TRBV30 and TRBJ1-2): SQTIHQWPATLVQPVGSPLSLECTVEGTSNPNLYWYRQAAGRGLQLLFYSVGIGQISSEVPQNLSASRPQDRQFILSSKKLLLSDSGFYLCAWSGTSNGYTFGSGTRLTVV.

V usage is TRBV6-5 and J usage is TRBJ2-4, with a tentative D call TRBD1 (6 bases). V dropped 8 bases and J dropped 0 bases, with 8 bases sitting between them. CDR3 length: 13 residues. Germline V CDR1 and CDR2: MNHEY, SVGAGI. The DNA of the CDR3 is TGTGCCAGCGGGACATTAGCCAAAAACATTCAGTACTTC. It codes for CASGTLAKNIQYF.